This T cell receptor (beta chain) is from a study of cytomegalovirus exposure and HLA in healthy donors. Study-level points and caveats: Reportedly, cytomegalovirus status was diagnosed with high sensitivity and specificity. It was approximately 170 TCR beta chains that were listed as cytomegalovirus-associated.

Assay: immunoSEQ multiplex PCR; the TCRdb copy retains only in-frame clones and omits some. The repertoire holds over 100,000 clones, with around nine tenths as singletons. The donors belonged to the approximately 120-subject validation cohort, separate from the 666-subject first cohort. V lost 8 bases and J lost 0; bases outside the gene matches: 1. Per germline, CDR1 WNHNN and CDR2 SYGVQD (reference sequence). CDR3 length equals 13 residues. This clone was picked up a small number of times. The antigen is undetermined. The V and J genes are TRBV10-1 and TRBJ2-1, with 7 bases fitting TRBD1. The sample taken for sequencing was PBMCs. The clonotype comes from a woman aged 18-29 years in good health and CMV-seronegative. The CDR3 coding sequence is TGCGCCAGCCGGGACAGCTCCTACAATGAGCAGTTCTTC. It encodes CASRDSSYNEQFF.